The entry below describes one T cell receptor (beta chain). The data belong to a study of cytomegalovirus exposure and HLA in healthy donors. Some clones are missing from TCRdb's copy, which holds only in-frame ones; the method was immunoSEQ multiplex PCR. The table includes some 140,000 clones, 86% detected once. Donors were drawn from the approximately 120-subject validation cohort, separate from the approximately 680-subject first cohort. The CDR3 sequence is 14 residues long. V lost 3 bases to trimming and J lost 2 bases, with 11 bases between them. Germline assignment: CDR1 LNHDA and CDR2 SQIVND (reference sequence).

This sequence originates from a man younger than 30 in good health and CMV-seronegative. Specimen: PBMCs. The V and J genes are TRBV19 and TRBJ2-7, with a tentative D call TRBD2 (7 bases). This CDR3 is CASSITGGPYEQYF. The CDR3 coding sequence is TGTGCCAGTAGTATCACCGGGGGGCCCTACGAGCAGTACTTC.